This is a list of T cell receptor beta chains from one sample in a study of T cells after yellow fever vaccination. One entry per CDR3 protein, called by TCRdb with MiXCR from the 5' RACE reads. The sample lists hundreds of thousands of distinct CDR3 sequences, roughly a sixth occurring once. The sample was PBMCs, taken about 5 days after the first yellow fever vaccination. All receptors derive from a man younger than 35 who received the YFV17D yellow fever vaccine. Each CDR3 is given with its conserved first and last residue. A D gene is named only where the DNA matches it firmly. Part of the rows lack a size; the others show once, few, many or a class for expanded clones.

CDR3: CASSFNRDSPLHF
DNA: TGTGCCAGCAGCTTTAACAGGGACTCACCCCTCCACTTT
size: -
D: -
V: TRBV5-4
J: TRBJ1-6

CDR3: CASSVWGETQYF
DNA: TGTGCCAGCTCCGTCTGGGGCGAGACCCAGTACTTC
size: -
D: -
V: TRBV6-1
J: TRBJ2-5

CDR3: CASSWGQAKNIQYF
DNA: TGTGCCAGCAGCTGGGGACAGGCCAAAAACATTCAGTACTTC
size: -
D: TRBD1
V: TRBV5-5
J: TRBJ2-4

CDR3: CASSLATAAVDTQYF
DNA: TGCGCCAGCAGCTTGGCGACGGCGGCGGTTGATACGCAGTATTTT
size: -
D: -
V: TRBV5-1
J: TRBJ2-3

CDR3: CASSLAGQELIRALHF
DNA: TGCGCCAGCAGCTTGGCCGGACAGGAGCTAATTCGTGCCCTCCACTTT
size: few
D: TRBD1
V: TRBV5-1
J: TRBJ1-6

CDR3: CASRRGAGDPSNNEQFF
DNA: TGTGCCAGCAGACGGGGAGCGGGGGACCCATCGAACAATGAGCAGTTCTTC
size: -
D: TRBD2
V: TRBV6-1
J: TRBJ2-1

CDR3: CASSLWTLDLAKNIQYF
DNA: TGTGCCAGCAGCTTGTGGACTTTGGATCTAGCCAAAAACATTCAGTACTTC
size: -
D: -
V: TRBV5-6
J: TRBJ2-4

CDR3: CAIAGGNGELFF
DNA: TGTGCCATCGCGGGGGGGAACGGGGAGCTGTTTTTT
size: few
D: TRBD2
V: TRBV10-3
J: TRBJ2-2

CDR3: CSAVLGGAGEKLFF
DNA: TGCAGTGCCGTATTGGGGGGGGCAGGGGAAAAACTGTTTTTT
size: -
D: -
V: TRBV20-1
J: TRBJ1-4

CDR3: CASSSRVETQYF
DNA: TGTGCCAGCAGTTCCAGGGTGGAGACCCAGTACTTC
size: -
D: -
V: TRBV6-5
J: TRBJ2-5

CDR3: CASSDQGRTGELFF
DNA: TGCGCCAGCAGTGATCAGGGGCGTACCGGGGAGCTGTTTTTT
size: few
D: -
V: TRBV10-1
J: TRBJ2-2

CDR3: CASSLATGGPSNTGELFF
DNA: TGCGCCAGCAGCTTGGCGACAGGGGGACCATCGAACACCGGGGAGCTGTTTTTT
size: few
D: TRBD1
V: TRBV5-1
J: TRBJ2-2

CDR3: CASSGGTPDTQYF
DNA: TGCGCCAGCAGCGGAGGGACCCCAGATACGCAGTATTTT
size: -
D: -
V: TRBV5-1
J: TRBJ2-3

CDR3: CASSPRDAGYTF
DNA: TGCGCCAGCAGCCCGCGGGACGCTGGCTACACCTTC
size: -
D: -
V: TRBV5-1
J: TRBJ1-2

CDR3: CASSQSSGGVFGELFF
DNA: TGTGCCAGCAGCCAAAGTAGCGGGGGGGTTTTCGGGGAGCTGTTTTTT
size: -
D: TRBD2
V: TRBV4-2
J: TRBJ2-2

CDR3: CASSPPGTESTDTQYF
DNA: TGTGCCAGCAGCCCCCCCGGGACGGAGAGCACAGATACGCAGTATTTT
size: -
D: -
V: TRBV4-2
J: TRBJ2-3

CDR3: CASSQEKGAGGGYTF
DNA: TGTGCCAGCAGCCAAGAAAAGGGGGCAGGGGGTGGCTACACCTTC
size: -
D: TRBD1
V: TRBV4-2
J: TRBJ1-2

CDR3: CASSQGTGYTEAFF
DNA: TGCGCCAGCAGCCAAGGGACAGGGTACACTGAAGCTTTCTTT
size: -
D: TRBD1
V: TRBV4-1
J: TRBJ1-1

CDR3: CASSPLGVTEAFF
DNA: TGTGCCAGCAGCCCCCTGGGGGTGACTGAAGCTTTCTTT
size: -
D: -
V: TRBV7-9
J: TRBJ1-1

CDR3: CASSFRASSPDTQYF
DNA: TGCGCCAGCAGCTTCCGTGCTAGTTCCCCAGATACGCAGTATTTT
size: -
D: -
V: TRBV5-1
J: TRBJ2-3

CDR3: CAISERGGTATDTQYF
DNA: TGTGCCATCAGTGAGAGGGGGGGGACAGCCACAGATACGCAGTATTTT
size: few
D: -
V: TRBV10-3
J: TRBJ2-3

CDR3: CASSWEFAQPQHF
DNA: TGTGCCAGCAGCTGGGAGTTTGCCCAGCCCCAGCATTTT
size: few
D: -
V: TRBV7-9
J: TRBJ1-5

CDR3: CASSWERSPLEEQFF
DNA: TGTGCCAGCAGCTGGGAAAGAAGCCCACTCGAGGAGCAGTTCTTC
size: few
D: -
V: TRBV5-5
J: TRBJ2-1

CDR3: CSAISAAASYGYTF
DNA: TGCAGTGCAATCTCGGCAGCTGCGAGCTATGGCTACACCTTC
size: -
D: -
V: TRBV20-1
J: TRBJ1-2

CDR3: CSARAGNGYGYTF
DNA: TGCAGTGCTAGAGCGGGTAACGGCTATGGCTACACCTTC
size: -
D: -
V: TRBV20-1
J: TRBJ1-2

CDR3: CASSRRGTGNSDTQYF
DNA: TGTGCCAGCAGCAGACGTGGGACAGGGAATTCAGATACGCAGTATTTT
size: few
D: TRBD1
V: TRBV5-6
J: TRBJ2-3

CDR3: CASSSAGGGELFF
DNA: TGTGCCAGCAGTTCCGCGGGGGGCGGGGAGCTGTTTTTT
size: -
D: TRBD2
V: TRBV6-5
J: TRBJ2-2

CDR3: CASSYYGSSQEQYF
DNA: TGTGCCAGCAGTTACTACGGCAGCTCCCAGGAGCAGTACTTC
size: -
D: -
V: TRBV6-2/TRBV6-3
J: TRBJ2-7

CDR3: CASRMGAGLAGARQETQYF
DNA: TGCGCCAGCAGGATGGGAGCCGGACTAGCGGGGGCGAGGCAAGAGACCCAGTACTTC
size: -
D: TRBD2
V: TRBV5-1
J: TRBJ2-5

CDR3: CCASPSGGAGTGELFF
DNA: TGCTGTGCTAGTCCTAGCGGGGGGGCAGGAACCGGGGAGCTGTTTTTT
size: -
D: TRBD2
V: TRBV20-1
J: TRBJ2-2

CDR3: CSARDLATIDEKLFF
DNA: TGCAGTGCTAGAGATCTCGCGACGATCGATGAAAAACTGTTTTTT
size: few
D: -
V: TRBV20-1
J: TRBJ1-4

CDR3: CASKGDSSSNTGELFF
DNA: TGTGCCAGCAAAGGAGACAGCAGCTCGAACACCGGGGAGCTGTTTTTT
size: -
D: -
V: TRBV7-9
J: TRBJ2-2

CDR3: CASSESRGINEQFF
DNA: TGCGCCAGCAGTGAGTCGCGAGGGATCAATGAGCAGTTCTTC
size: -
D: -
V: TRBV10-2
J: TRBJ2-1

CDR3: CSVATGELFF
DNA: TGCAGCGTTGCTACCGGGGAGCTGTTTTTT
size: -
D: -
V: TRBV29-1
J: TRBJ2-2

CDR3: CATSRDTGPGYTF
DNA: TGTGCCACCAGCAGAGATACGGGGCCTGGCTACACCTTC
size: few
D: -
V: TRBV15
J: TRBJ1-2

CDR3: CASSYGGTYGYTF
DNA: TGTGCCAGCAGTTACGGGGGAACCTATGGCTACACCTTC
size: -
D: -
V: TRBV6-2/TRBV6-3
J: TRBJ1-2

CDR3: CASSLELSTDTQYF
DNA: TGCGCCAGCAGCTTGGAATTAAGCACAGATACGCAGTATTTT
size: few
D: -
V: TRBV5-1
J: TRBJ2-3

CDR3: CASSQGPAAGGNEQFF
DNA: TGCGCCAGCAGCCAAGGCCCGGCAGCGGGGGGCAATGAGCAGTTCTTC
size: many
D: TRBD2
V: TRBV4-1
J: TRBJ2-1

CDR3: CASTRLGRSSYEQYF
DNA: TGTGCCAGCACCCGACTAGGGAGATCATCCTACGAGCAGTACTTC
size: -
D: -
V: TRBV6-2/TRBV6-3
J: TRBJ2-7

CDR3: CASSLRGFGTQYF
DNA: TGTGCCAGCAGCTTGCGGGGGTTCGGGACCCAGTACTTC
size: -
D: TRBD2
V: TRBV3-1
J: TRBJ2-5

CDR3: CASSPEGLYSYEQYF
DNA: TGTGCCAGCAGCCCCGAAGGGCTGTACTCCTACGAGCAGTACTTC
size: few
D: -
V: TRBV4-2
J: TRBJ2-7

CDR3: CASSRDSRSYEQYF
DNA: TGCGCCAGCAGTCGGGACAGCCGCTCCTACGAGCAGTACTTC
size: -
D: TRBD1
V: TRBV5-1
J: TRBJ2-7

CDR3: CASSPPAQETQYF
DNA: TGTGCCAGCTCACCACCGGCTCAAGAGACCCAGTACTTC
size: few
D: -
V: TRBV18
J: TRBJ2-5

CDR3: CASSGLANTGELFF
DNA: TGTGCCAGTTCGGGACTAGCGAACACCGGGGAGCTGTTTTTT
size: many
D: TRBD2
V: TRBV2
J: TRBJ2-2

CDR3: CASSRKIEQGAYEQYF
DNA: TGCGCCAGCAGCCGGAAGATAGAACAGGGGGCTTACGAGCAGTACTTC
size: -
D: TRBD1
V: TRBV4-3
J: TRBJ2-7

CDR3: CASGLQGAETQYF
DNA: TGCGCCAGCGGATTACAGGGGGCCGAGACCCAGTACTTC
size: -
D: TRBD1
V: TRBV5-1
J: TRBJ2-5

CDR3: CASSTRGGELFF
DNA: TGCGCCAGCAGCACGCGCGGCGGGGAGCTGTTTTTT
size: -
D: -
V: TRBV4-1
J: TRBJ2-2

CDR3: CSVGFGTVLGQYF
DNA: TGCAGCGTTGGCTTCGGGACAGTCCTAGGGCAGTACTTC
size: -
D: TRBD1
V: TRBV29-1
J: TRBJ2-7